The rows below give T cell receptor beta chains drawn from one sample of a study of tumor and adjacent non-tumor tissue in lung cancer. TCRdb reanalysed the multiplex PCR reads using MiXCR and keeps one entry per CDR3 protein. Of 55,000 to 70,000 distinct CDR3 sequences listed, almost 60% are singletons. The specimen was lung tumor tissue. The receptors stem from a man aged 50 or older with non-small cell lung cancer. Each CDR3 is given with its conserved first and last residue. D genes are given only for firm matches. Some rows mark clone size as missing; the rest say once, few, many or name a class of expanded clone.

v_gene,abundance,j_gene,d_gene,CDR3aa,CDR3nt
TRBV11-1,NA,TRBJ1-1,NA,CTSSLSGSEAFF,TGTACCAGCAGCTTATCGGGGAGTGAGGCTTTTTTT
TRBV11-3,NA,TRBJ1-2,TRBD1,CARQGARRNTF,TGTGCCCGACAGGGGGCGCGTCGCAATACCTTC
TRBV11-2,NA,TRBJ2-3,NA,CASNSNPGRVLFSDTRYF,TGTGCCAGCAACTCCAACCCTGGCAGGGTCCTATTCTCAGATACGCGGTATTTT
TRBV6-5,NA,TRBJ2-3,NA,CASKGHGRDTDTQYF,TGTGCCAGCAAGGGACATGGAAGAGACACAGATACGCAGTATTTT
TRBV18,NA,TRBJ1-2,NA,CASSSRVASGYTF,TGTGCCAGCTCATCGAGGGTTGCGAGTGGCTACACCTTC
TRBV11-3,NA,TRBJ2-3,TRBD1,CANSLDRVNQPQYF,TGTGCCAACAGCCTAGACAGGGTCAATCAGCCCCAGTATTTT
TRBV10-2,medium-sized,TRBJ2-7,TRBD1,CASGRQGPYEQYF,TGCGCCAGCGGGCGACAGGGACCCTACGAGCAGTACTTC
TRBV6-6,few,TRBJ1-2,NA,CASSYYPEGIGNYGYTF,TGTGCCAGCAGTTACTACCCGGAGGGGATTGGCAACTATGGCTACACCTTC
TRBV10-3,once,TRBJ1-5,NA,CAISAIISNQPHHF,TGTGCCATCAGTGCCATAATAAGCAATCAGCCCCATCATTTT
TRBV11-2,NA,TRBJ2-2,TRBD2,CASSLSSGLNTGELFF,TGTGCCAGCAGCCTCTCTAGCGGGCTCAACACCGGGGAGCTGTTTTTT
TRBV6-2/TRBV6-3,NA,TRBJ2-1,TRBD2,CASGTSGRAYNEQFF,TGTGCCAGCGGTACTAGTGGGAGGGCATACAATGAGCAGTTCTTC
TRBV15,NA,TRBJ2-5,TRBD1,CATSRDWTGSETQCF,TGTGCCACCAGCAGAGATTGGACAGGCTCAGAGACCCAGTGCTTC
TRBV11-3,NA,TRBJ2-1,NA,CASSLEGQVVNEQFF,TGTGCCAGCAGCCTAGAGGGCCAGGTTGTGAATGAGCAGTTCTTC
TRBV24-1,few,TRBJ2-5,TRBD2,CATSDPSGGGMEETQYF,TGTGCCACCAGTGACCCTTCGGGAGGTGGAATGGAGGAGACCCAGTACTTC
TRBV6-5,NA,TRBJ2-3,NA,CASSYMSGQDQPQYF,TGTGCCAGCAGTTACATGTCAGGGCAGGATCAGCCCCAGTATTTT
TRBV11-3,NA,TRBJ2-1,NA,CATSLERSGIVF,TGTGCCACCAGCTTAGAGCGGTCTGGGATTGTCTTC
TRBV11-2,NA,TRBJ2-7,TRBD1,CASNSPGEWGQIYEHYF,TGTGCCAGCAACTCGCCGGGCGAGTGGGGACAGATCTACGAGCATTACTTC
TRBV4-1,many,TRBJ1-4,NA,CASSQGMGTTNEKLFF,TGCGCCAGCAGCCAAGGAATGGGTACAACTAATGAAAAACTGTTTTTT
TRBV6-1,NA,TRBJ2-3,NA,CASGKGLHTETQYF,TGTGCCAGTGGAAAGGGACTTCACACAGAAACGCAGTATTTT
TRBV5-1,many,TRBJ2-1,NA,CASSPGPSSYNEQFF,TGCGCCAGCAGCCCGGGACCGAGCTCCTACAATGAGCAGTTCTTC
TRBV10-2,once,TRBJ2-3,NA,CAISDGQCWDTQYF,TGCGCCATCAGTGACGGACAGTGCTGGGATACGCAGTATTTT
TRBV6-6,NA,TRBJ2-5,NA,CASSKLGSETEYF,TGTGCCAGTAGCAAACTAGGCTCGGAGACCGAGTACTTC
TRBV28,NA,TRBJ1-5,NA,CASSPPDSVNQPQHF,TGTGCCAGCAGTCCCCCTGACAGCGTTAATCAGCCCCAGCATTTT
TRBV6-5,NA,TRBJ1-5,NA,CASSYPTGSDQPQRF,TGTGCCAGCAGTTACCCGACGGGGTCAGATCAGCCCCAGCGTTTT
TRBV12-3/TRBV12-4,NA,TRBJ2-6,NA,CASRIEGNDGADVMTF,TGTGCCAGCAGGATTGAGGGGAACGATGGGGCCGACGTCATGACTTTC
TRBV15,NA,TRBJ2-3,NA,CAASHPGDTQYF,TGTGCCGCCAGCCACCCAGGGGATACGCAGTATTTT
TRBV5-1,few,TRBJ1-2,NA,CASSDQALYGYTF,TGCGCCAGCAGTGATCAGGCACTCTATGGCTACACCTTC
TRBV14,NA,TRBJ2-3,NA,CASSQEGDTQYF,TGTGCCAGCAGCCAAGAGGGAGATACGCAGTATTTT
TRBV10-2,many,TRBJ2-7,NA,CASSETGMSSYEQYF,TGCGCCAGCAGCGAAACAGGAATGAGCTCCTACGAGCAGTACTTC
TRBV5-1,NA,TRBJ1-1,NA,CASSSVGHGVNSEAFF,TGCGCCAGCAGCTCTGTAGGGCACGGAGTGAACAGTGAAGCTTTCTTT
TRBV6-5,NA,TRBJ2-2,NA,CASRFTGTPYGELFF,TGTGCGAGCAGATTCACCGGGACACCCTATGGGGAGCTGTTTTTT
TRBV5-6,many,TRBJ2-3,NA,CASSRLQGLFTDTQYF,TGTGCCAGCAGCCGACTCCAGGGACTCTTCACAGATACGCAGTATTTT
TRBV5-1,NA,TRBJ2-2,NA,CASSLDPIGNTGELFF,TGCGCCAGCAGCTTGGATCCCATAGGGAACACCGGGGAGCTGTTTTTT
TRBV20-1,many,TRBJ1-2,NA,CSASSGAGGYTF,TGCAGTGCTAGTTCAGGGGCCGGTGGCTACACCTTC
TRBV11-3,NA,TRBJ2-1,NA,CARILGSGNEQFF,TGTGCCAGAATCTTAGGGAGCGGGAATGAGCAGTTCTTC
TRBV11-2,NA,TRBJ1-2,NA,CTSRLVTGSDYGYTF,TGTACCAGCAGATTAGTCACAGGGTCTGACTATGGCTACACCTTC
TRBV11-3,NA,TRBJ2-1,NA,CASSLEGNEQFF,TGTGCCAGCAGTTTAGAGGGGAATGAGCAGTTCTTC
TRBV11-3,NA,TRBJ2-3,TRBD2,CASSRETSGGLTDMQYF,TGTGCCAGCAGCCGAGAGACTAGCGGTGGACTCACAGATATGCAGTATTTT
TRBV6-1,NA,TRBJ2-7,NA,CASLQDGASYEQYF,TGTGCCAGCCTCCAGGACGGGGCCTCCTACGAGCAGTACTTC
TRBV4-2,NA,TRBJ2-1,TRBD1,CASSPGQGSSCSKDEHFF,TGTGCCAGCAGCCCGGGACAGGGGTCCTCGTGCTCTAAGGATGAGCACTTCTTC
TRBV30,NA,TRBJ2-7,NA,CVWSLGNYEQYF,TGTGTCTGGAGCCTTGGGAACTACGAGCAGTACTTC
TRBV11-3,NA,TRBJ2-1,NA,CASSLEGRSRDEQLF,TGTGCCAGCAGCCTCGAAGGGCGGTCCCGCGACGAGCAACTCTTC
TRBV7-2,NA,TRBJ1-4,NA,CASCLNRGEKLVF,TGTGCCAGCTGCTTAAATAGGGGGGAAAAACTGGTTTTT
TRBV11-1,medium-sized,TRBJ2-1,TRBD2,CASSLLLAGYEQFF,TGTGCCAGCAGCTTGTTACTAGCGGGGTATGAGCAGTTCTTC
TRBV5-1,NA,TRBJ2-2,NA,CASSLAPLGGAASNTGELFF,TGCGCCAGCAGCTTAGCCCCTCTTGGGGGCGCCGCATCGAACACCGGGGAGCTGTTTTTT
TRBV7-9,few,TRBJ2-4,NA,CASSQDGRSDIQYF,TGTGCCAGCAGCCAAGACGGTCGAAGCGACATTCAGTACTTC
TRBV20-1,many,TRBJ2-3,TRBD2,CSARVFGGGSDTQYF,TGCAGTGCTCGAGTCTTCGGCGGGGGTTCAGATACGCAGTATTTT
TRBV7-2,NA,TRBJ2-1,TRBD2,CASSSGGPPLF,TGTGCCAGCAGCTCGGGGGGGCCCCCGCTCTTC
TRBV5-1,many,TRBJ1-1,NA,CASSFDIMNTEAFF,TGCGCCAGCAGCTTTGACATCATGAACACTGAAGCTTTCTTT
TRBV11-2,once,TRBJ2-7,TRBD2,CARSPRTSGGEQYF,TGTGCCAGGAGCCCGAGGACTAGCGGGGGAGAGCAGTATTTC